This T cell receptor (beta chain) was captured in a study of PD-1 blockade in classical Hodgkin lymphoma. Study-level findings and limits: The diversity seen at baseline in complete responders resembled that of newly diagnosed patients. Those starting nivolumab under 1 year post-ASCT were excluded.

Comments on this clone: Antigen unknown.

This CDR3 comprises 16 residues. Germline V gene sequence: CDR1 SNHLY, CDR2 FYNNEI. Trimming left V 8 bases short and J 1 base short, with 21 bases between. Sequencing was performed with immunoSEQ multiplex PCR; in TCRdb, only in-frame clones are kept and a portion is missing. This table holds about 29,000 clones, approximately 83% found once. Every patient experienced relapse after autologous stem cell transplantation, and brentuximab vedotin exposure varied. Out of thawed PBMCs, magnetic negative selection purified CD4+ T cells. When best responses were assessed, they were complete response, partial response or progressive disease.

V usage is TRBV2 and J usage is TRBJ2-7, with D perhaps assigned TRBD1 or TRBD2 (6 bases each). The material was CD4+ T cells from blood, obtained at baseline. The source is a human donor with classical Hodgkin lymphoma. The CDR3, as DNA: TGTGCCAGCGGGGGGCAAATTGCGAGCCAATCCTACGAGCAGTACTTC. Translating it yields CASGGQIASQSYEQYF. Based on the CDR3 plus reference TRBV2 and TRBJ2-7, the full variable domain is EPEVTQTPSHQVTQMGQEVILRCVPISNHLYFYWYRQILGQKVEFLVSFYNNEISEKSEIFDDQFSVERPDGSNFTLKIRSTKLEDSAMYFCASGGQIASQSYEQYFGPGTRLTVT.